A selection of T cell receptor beta chains follows, all from one sample in a study of blood T cell repertoires in COVID-19. Assay: immunoSEQ multiplex PCR; the TCRdb copy retains only in-frame clones and omits some. This sample has roughly 83,000 clones, with about 83% found just once. Sequenced material: peripheral blood. Receptors were obtained from a man in his fifties or sixties with active COVID-19. CDR3s include the opening cysteine and the closing phenylalanine or tryptophan. D genes are given only for firm matches. Expanded clones are given a class, and other clones once, few, many or no size at all.

CASSQDRGGEQFF,TGTGCCAGCAGCCAAGATAGAGGGGGTGAGCAGTTCTTC,TRBJ2-1,.,.,TRBV4-2
CASSRLTGGVSTDTQYF,TGTGCCAGCAGCCGTTTGACAGGGGGCGTTTCGACAGATACGCAGTATTTT,TRBJ2-3,TRBD1,.,TRBV5-8
CASSPRTGGGYGYTF,TGTGCCAGCAGCCCCCGGACAGGGGGCGGCTATGGCTACACCTTC,TRBJ1-2,TRBD1,many,TRBV7-2
CASSLALSSGSYEQYF,TGTGCCAGCAGCTTAGCCCTCTCTAGCGGGAGCTACGAGCAGTACTTC,TRBJ2-7,TRBD2,.,TRBV7-2
CASSLGGTGAAGANVLTF,TGTGCCAGCAGCTTGGGTGGGACAGGTGCAGCGGGGGCCAACGTCCTGACTTTC,TRBJ2-6,TRBD1,.,TRBV5-4
CASSYGAGLNTEAFF,TGTGCCAGCAGTTACGGGGCAGGGCTTAACACTGAAGCTTTCTTT,TRBJ1-1,.,.,TRBV6-6
CASSWGLAGVSETQYF,TGTGCCAGCAGCTGGGGACTAGCGGGAGTATCGGAGACCCAGTACTTC,TRBJ2-5,TRBD2,.,TRBV7-9
CASSPMTGGNQPQHF,TGTGCCAGCAGCCCAATGACAGGAGGCAATCAGCCCCAGCATTTT,TRBJ1-5,.,.,TRBV5-6
CASSWLAGGPGTGELFF,TGTGCCAGCAGTTGGCTAGCGGGGGGGCCAGGCACCGGGGAGCTGTTTTTT,TRBJ2-2,TRBD2,.,TRBV6-2/TRBV6-3
CASRGWGGQGAYTEAFF,TGTGCCAGCAGGGGATGGGGTGGACAAGGGGCGTATACTGAAGCTTTCTTT,TRBJ1-1,.,.,TRBV28
CAWTGFMNTEAFF,TGTGCCTGGACAGGATTCATGAACACTGAAGCTTTCTTT,TRBJ1-1,.,.,TRBV30
CASSIPQITDTQYF,TGTGCCAGTAGTATTCCCCAAATCACAGATACGCAGTATTTT,TRBJ2-3,.,.,TRBV19
CASSPQRGPYNEQFF,TGTGCCAGCAGCCCCCAGCGGGGGCCCTACAATGAGCAGTTCTTC,TRBJ2-1,TRBD2,.,TRBV7-2
CASSQGALGEGGELFF,TGCGCCAGCAGCCAAGGGGCTTTGGGCGAAGGCGGGGAGCTGTTTTTT,TRBJ2-2,.,.,TRBV4-3
CASSRGGRHETQYF,TGTGCCAGCAGTCGGGGGGGGCGGCATGAGACCCAGTACTTC,TRBJ2-5,TRBD2,few,TRBV27
CASRRLGGQDRTQPQHF,TGTGCCAGTAGACGTCTCGGCGGACAGGATCGAACACAGCCCCAGCATTTT,TRBJ1-5,TRBD1,.,TRBV19
CATSEGQGYGYTF,TGTGCCACCAGTGAGGGACAGGGCTATGGCTACACCTTC,TRBJ1-2,TRBD1,.,TRBV24-1
CSASWTGTYEQYF,TGCAGTGCTAGTTGGACAGGAACCTACGAGCAGTACTTC,TRBJ2-7,TRBD1,once,TRBV20-1
CASSFRGPSGGRKTQYF,TGTGCCAGCAGTTTCAGGGGGCCTAGCGGGGGAAGGAAGACCCAGTACTTC,TRBJ2-5,TRBD2,.,TRBV28
CASSTGTGFGNTIYF,TGTGCCAGCAGTACGGGGACAGGTTTTGGAAACACCATATATTTT,TRBJ1-3,TRBD1,.,TRBV28
CSVAQGDTF,TGCAGCGTTGCACAGGGGGACACCTTC,TRBJ1-2,TRBD1,.,TRBV29-1
CASSPTGQGTEQYF,TGTGCCAGCAGCCCCACGGGACAGGGAACCGAGCAGTACTTC,TRBJ2-7,TRBD1,.,TRBV5-5
CASSLSVLLNTEAFF,TGTGCCAGCAGCCTTTCGGTTTTGTTGAACACTGAAGCTTTCTTT,TRBJ1-1,.,.,TRBV11-2
CASSLPSGSTTDTQYF,TGCGCCAGCAGCCTGCCTAGCGGGTCGACGACAGATACGCAGTATTTT,TRBJ2-3,TRBD2,.,TRBV5-1
CASSQDRGRYGYTF,TGCGCCAGCAGCCAAGATAGGGGGCGCTATGGCTACACCTTC,TRBJ1-2,TRBD1,.,TRBV4-3
CASSQDQGSGQPQHF,TGCGCCAGCAGCCAAGATCAGGGGTCCGGTCAGCCCCAGCATTTT,TRBJ1-5,.,.,TRBV4-3
CASSLFGGASNQPQHF,TGTGCCAGCAGCTTGTTCGGTGGGGCGAGCAATCAGCCCCAGCATTTT,TRBJ1-5,.,.,TRBV5-5
CASSYPGQGPRGELFF,TGTGCCAGCAGTTACCCGGGACAGGGGCCTAGGGGGGAGCTGTTTTTT,TRBJ2-2,TRBD1,.,TRBV6-2/TRBV6-3
CASSREPLWGYTF,TGTGCCAGCAGCCGGGAGCCACTCTGGGGCTACACCTTC,TRBJ1-2,.,.,TRBV3-1/TRBV3-2